The 2 T cell receptor beta chains below come from one sample, sequenced in a study of OX40 agonist ivuxolimab in advanced cancers. TCRdb's copy holds only in-frame clones and misses some; the assay was immunoSEQ multiplex PCR. The sample holds under 95,000 clones, approximately 88% seen once. The sample consisted of CD4+ or CD8+ T cells sorted from blood, taken in a trial of the OX40 agonist ivuxolimab. The receptors originated from an adult with an advanced solid tumor such as melanoma, head and neck, liver or kidney cancer.

Only one count was recorded for this clone. The chain is built from TRBV14 and TRBJ2-7; no reliable D call. Germline CDR1 reads SGHDN; CDR2 reads FVKESK. V was clipped by 3 bases and J by 3 bases, with 3 bases between them. The length of the CDR3 is 11 residues. The CDR3 region is CASSHSYEQYF. The CDR3 nucleotides are TGTGCCAGCAGCCACAGCTACGAGCAGTACTTC.

V usage is TRBV19 and J usage is TRBJ1-1; D ambiguous. The germline V gene has CDR1 LNHDA and CDR2 SQIVND (reference sequence). This CDR3 spans 13 amino acids. The V end lost 8 bases, the J end lost 9 bases, and 19 bases lay between the germline ends. The DNA of the CDR3 is TGTGCCAGTTCTAATTTATCCGGGCCCCAAGCTTTCTTT. Translated: CASSNLSGPQAFF.